This passage covers 6 T cell receptor beta chains from one sample sequenced in a study of OX40 agonist ivuxolimab in advanced cancers. Produced via immunoSEQ multiplex PCR; TCRdb's table is partial and in-frame only. This sample has 80,000 or so clones, with 90% found just once. This sample comprised CD4+ or CD8+ T cells sorted from blood, obtained in a trial of the OX40 agonist ivuxolimab. These receptors all stem from an adult with an advanced solid tumor such as melanoma, head and neck, liver or kidney cancer.

This chain links TRBV5-1 with TRBJ2-1; TRBD1 matches 7 bases. Trimming took 4 bases from V and 5 from J; bases not matched to a gene: 9. This CDR3 has 15 residues. Germline lookup yields CDR1 SGHRS and CDR2 YFSETQ. CDR3 residues: CASSTGASSHNEQFF. CDR3 DNA sequence: TGCGCCAGCAGCACAGGGGCTAGCAGCCACAATGAGCAGTTCTTC.

CDR3 DNA sequence: TGTGCCAGCAGCTTAGGTGAAGAGACCCAGTACTTC. Protein sequence: CASSLGEETQYF. The V gene is TRBV11-2, the J gene TRBJ2-5; D gene uncertain. CDR3 length equals 12 residues. V shed 1 base and J shed 3 bases, with 3 bases lying between them. CDR1 and CDR2 (germline): SGHAT, FQNNGV.

This rearrangement joins TRBV7-9 to TRBJ2-7; unclear D gene. Germline CDR1 is SEHNR and CDR2 is FQNEAQ (reference sequence). V was pared by 1 base and J by 4 bases, with 2 bases between. This CDR3 is built from 11 residues. The CDR3 DNA is TGTGCCAGCAGCTTAGATTACGAGCAGTACTTC. It translates to CASSLDYEQYF.

This clone has a single count. The V call is TRBV11-2, the J call TRBJ1-1; D unresolved. CDR1 and CDR2 from the germline V gene are SGHAT and FQNNGV. Between the trimmed V and J ends, which lost 5 bases and 2 bases, there was a span of 3 bases. This CDR3 region has 11 residues. The CDR3 DNA reads as TGTGCCAGCAGCCTTAACACTGAAGCTTTCTTT. Translated, it gives CASSLNTEAFF.

About this clone: At one end the junction does not follow the germline gene, possibly because of a read error. The V call is TRBV12-5, the J call TRBJ1-1, with 10 bases that match TRBD1. The CDR3 length is 15 residues. Per germline, CDR1 LGHNT and CDR2 FRNRAP. CDR3 nucleotides: TGTGCTAGTGCTTTGACAGGGGGCTCGGGCACTGAAGCTTTCTTT. Translated, it gives CASALTGGSGTEAFF.

V gene TRBV7-9 combines with J gene TRBJ2-7; D remains unclear. Trimming cost V 11 bases and J 3 bases, with 20 bases left between them. The CDR3 consists of 14 residues. Germline CDR1 and CDR2: SEHNR and FQNEAQ (reference sequence). The CDR3 DNA follows: TGTGCCTCCAGCCGAGGCAGCACGGACTACGAGCAGTACTTC. Translated, it gives CASSRGSTDYEQYF.